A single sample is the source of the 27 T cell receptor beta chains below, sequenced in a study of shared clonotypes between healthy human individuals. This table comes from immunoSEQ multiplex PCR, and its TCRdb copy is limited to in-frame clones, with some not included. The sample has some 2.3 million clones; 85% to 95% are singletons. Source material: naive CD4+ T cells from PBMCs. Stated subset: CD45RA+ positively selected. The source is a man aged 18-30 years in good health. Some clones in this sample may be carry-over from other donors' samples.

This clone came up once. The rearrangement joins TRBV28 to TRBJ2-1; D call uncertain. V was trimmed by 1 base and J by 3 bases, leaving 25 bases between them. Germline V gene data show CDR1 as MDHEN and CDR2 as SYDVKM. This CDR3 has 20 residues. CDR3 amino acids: CASSLYRLAPFISVYNEQFF. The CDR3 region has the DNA TGTGCCAGCAGTTTATATCGGTTAGCCCCATTCATCTCCGTCTACAATGAGCAGTTCTTC.

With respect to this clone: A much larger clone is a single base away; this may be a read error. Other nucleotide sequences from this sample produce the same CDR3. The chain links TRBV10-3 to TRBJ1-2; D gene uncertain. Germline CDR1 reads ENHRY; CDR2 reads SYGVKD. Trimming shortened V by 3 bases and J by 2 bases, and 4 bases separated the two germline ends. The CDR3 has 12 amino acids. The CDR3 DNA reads TGTGCCATCAGTGACAGGAACTATGGCTACACCTTC. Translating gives CAISDRNYGYTF.

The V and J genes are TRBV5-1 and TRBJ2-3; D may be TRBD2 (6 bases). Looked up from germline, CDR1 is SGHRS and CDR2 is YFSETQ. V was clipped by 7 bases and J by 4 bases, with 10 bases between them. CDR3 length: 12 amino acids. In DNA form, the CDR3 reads TGCGCCAGCCGGGGAGGCTCAGATACGCAGTATTTT. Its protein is CASRGGSDTQYF.

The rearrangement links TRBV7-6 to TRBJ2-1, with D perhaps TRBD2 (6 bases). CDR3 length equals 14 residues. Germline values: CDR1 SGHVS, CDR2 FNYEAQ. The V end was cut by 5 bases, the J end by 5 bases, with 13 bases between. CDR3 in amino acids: CASSRLWGDNEQFF. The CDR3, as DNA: TGTGCCAGCAGCCGCCTTTGGGGGGACAATGAGCAGTTCTTC.

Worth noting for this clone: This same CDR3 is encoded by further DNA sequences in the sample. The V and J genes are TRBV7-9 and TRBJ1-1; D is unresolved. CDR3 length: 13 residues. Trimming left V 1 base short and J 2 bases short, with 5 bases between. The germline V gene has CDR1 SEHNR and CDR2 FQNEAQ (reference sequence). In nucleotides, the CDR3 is TGTGCCAGCAGCTTAGACAGCAACACTGAAGCTTTCTTT. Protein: CASSLDSNTEAFF.

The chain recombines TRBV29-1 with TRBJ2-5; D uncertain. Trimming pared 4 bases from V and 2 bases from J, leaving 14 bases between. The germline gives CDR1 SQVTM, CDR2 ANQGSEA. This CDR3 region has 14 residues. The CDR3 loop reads CSVGFIVSQETQYF. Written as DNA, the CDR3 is TGCAGCGTTGGCTTCATCGTGTCGCAAGAGACCCAGTACTTC.

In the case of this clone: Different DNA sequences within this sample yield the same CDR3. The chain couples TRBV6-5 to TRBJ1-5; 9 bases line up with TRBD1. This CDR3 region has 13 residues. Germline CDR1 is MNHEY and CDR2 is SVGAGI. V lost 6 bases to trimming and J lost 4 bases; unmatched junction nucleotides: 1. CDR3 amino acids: CASRGQGNQPQHF. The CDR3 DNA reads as TGTGCCAGCAGAGGACAGGGGAATCAGCCCCAGCATTTT.

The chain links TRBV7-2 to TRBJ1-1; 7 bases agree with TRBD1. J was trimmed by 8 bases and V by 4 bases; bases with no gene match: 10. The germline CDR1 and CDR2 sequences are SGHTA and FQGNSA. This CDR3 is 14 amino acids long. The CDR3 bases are TGTGCCAGCAGCTATCCGGGGACAGCGCGAGAAGCTTTCTTT. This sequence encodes CASSYPGTAREAFF.

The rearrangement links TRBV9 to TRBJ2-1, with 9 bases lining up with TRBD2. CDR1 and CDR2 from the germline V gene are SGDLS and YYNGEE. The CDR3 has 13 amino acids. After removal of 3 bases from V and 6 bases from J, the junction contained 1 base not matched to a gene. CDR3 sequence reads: CASSAGLANEQFF. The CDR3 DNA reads TGTGCCAGCAGCGCGGGACTAGCCAATGAGCAGTTCTTC.

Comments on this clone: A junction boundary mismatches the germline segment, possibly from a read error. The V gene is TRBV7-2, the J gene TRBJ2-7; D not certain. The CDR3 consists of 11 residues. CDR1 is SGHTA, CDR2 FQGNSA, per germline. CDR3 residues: CASSSRNKRFF. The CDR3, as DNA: TGTGCCAGCAGCTCGAGGAACAAGAGATTCTTC.

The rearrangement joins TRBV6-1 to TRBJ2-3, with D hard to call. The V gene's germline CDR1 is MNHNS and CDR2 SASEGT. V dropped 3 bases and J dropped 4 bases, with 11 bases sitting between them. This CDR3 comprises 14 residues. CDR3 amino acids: CASSEGIPADTQYF. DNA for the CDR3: TGTGCCAGCAGTGAGGGGATTCCGGCAGATACGCAGTATTTT.

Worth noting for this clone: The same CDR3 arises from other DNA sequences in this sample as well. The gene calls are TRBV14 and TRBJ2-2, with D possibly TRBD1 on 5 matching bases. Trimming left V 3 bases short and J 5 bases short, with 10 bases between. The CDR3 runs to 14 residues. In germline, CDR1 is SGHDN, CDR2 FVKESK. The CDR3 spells CASSHRVGTGELFF. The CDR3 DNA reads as TGTGCCAGCAGCCACAGGGTGGGGACCGGGGAGCTGTTTTTT.

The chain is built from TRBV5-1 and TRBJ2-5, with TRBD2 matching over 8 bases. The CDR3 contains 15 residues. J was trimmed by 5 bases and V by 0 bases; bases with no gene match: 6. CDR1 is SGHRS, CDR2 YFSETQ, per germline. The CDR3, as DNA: TGCGCCAGCAGCTTGGCGGCTAGCGGGTGGGAGACCCAGTACTTC. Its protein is CASSLAASGWETQYF.

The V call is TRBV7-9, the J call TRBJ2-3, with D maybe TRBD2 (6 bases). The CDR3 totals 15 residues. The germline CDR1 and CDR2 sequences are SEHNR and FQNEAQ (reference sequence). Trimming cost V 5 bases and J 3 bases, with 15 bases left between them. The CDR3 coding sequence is TGTGCCAGCAGCGGAGGGGATTTCGGGACAGATACGCAGTATTTT. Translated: CASSGGDFGTDTQYF.

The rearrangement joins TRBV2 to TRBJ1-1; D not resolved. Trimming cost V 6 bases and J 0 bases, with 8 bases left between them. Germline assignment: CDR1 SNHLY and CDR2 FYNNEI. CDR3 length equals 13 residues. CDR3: CASRSSMNTEAFF. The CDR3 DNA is TGTGCCAGCAGGTCTTCCATGAACACTGAAGCTTTCTTT. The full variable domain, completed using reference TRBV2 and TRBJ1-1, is EPEVTQTPSHQVTQMGQEVILRCVPISNHLYFYWYRQILGQKVEFLVSFYNNEISEKSEIFDDQFSVERPDGSNFTLKIRSTKLEDSAMYFCASRSSMNTEAFFGQGTRLTVV.

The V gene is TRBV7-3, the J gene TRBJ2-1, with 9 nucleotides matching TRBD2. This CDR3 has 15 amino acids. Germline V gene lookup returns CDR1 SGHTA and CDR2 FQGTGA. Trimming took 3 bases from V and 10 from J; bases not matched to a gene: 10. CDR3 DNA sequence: TGTGCCAGCAGCTTCTTAGCGGGAGCGTTGGGGGAGCAGTTCTTC. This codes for CASSFLAGALGEQFF.

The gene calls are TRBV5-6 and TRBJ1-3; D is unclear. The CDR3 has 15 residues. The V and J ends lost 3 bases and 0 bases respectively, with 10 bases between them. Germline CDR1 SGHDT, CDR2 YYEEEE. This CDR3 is CASSSRPSSGNTIYF. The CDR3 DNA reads TGTGCCAGCAGCTCCCGACCGTCCTCTGGAAACACCATATATTTT.

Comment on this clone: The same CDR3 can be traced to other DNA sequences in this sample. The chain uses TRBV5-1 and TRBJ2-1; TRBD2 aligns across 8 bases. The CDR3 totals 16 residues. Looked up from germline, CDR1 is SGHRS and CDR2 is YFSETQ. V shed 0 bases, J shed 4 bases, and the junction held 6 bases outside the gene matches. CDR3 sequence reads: CASSLVPSGSYNEQFF. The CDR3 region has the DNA TGCGCCAGCAGCTTGGTCCCTAGCGGGTCTTACAATGAGCAGTTCTTC.

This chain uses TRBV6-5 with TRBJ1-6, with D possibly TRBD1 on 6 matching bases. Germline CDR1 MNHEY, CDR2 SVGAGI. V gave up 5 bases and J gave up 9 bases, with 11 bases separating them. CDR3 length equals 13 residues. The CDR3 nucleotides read TGTGCCAGCAGTCCCGAGGGGGGTTCACCCCTCCACTTT. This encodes CASSPEGGSPLHF.

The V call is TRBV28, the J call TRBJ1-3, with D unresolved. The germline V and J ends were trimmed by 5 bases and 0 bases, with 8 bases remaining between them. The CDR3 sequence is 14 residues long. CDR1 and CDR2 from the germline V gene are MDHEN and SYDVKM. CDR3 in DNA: TGTGCCAGCAGTCATTTCAGCTCTGGAAACACCATATATTTT. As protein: CASSHFSSGNTIYF.

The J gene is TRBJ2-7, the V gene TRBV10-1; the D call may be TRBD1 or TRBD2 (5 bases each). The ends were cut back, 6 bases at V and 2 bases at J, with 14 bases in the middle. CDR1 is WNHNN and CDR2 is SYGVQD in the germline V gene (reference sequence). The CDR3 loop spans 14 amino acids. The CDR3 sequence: CASSPRDGTYEQYF. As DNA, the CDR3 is TGCGCCAGCAGCCCCCGGGACGGTACCTACGAGCAGTACTTC.

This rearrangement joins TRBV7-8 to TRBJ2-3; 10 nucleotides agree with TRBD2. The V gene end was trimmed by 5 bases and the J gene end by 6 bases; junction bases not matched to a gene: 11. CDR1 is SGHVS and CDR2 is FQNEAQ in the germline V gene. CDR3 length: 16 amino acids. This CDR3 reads CASSPLAGPGPDTQYF. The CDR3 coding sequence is TGTGCCAGCAGCCCACTAGCGGGACCTGGGCCTGATACGCAGTATTTT.

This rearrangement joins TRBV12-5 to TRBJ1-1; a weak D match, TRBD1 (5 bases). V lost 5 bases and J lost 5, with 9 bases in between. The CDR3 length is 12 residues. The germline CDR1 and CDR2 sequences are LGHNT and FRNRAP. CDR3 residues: CASGPEGTEAFF. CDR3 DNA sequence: TGTGCTAGTGGTCCGGAGGGGACTGAAGCTTTCTTT.

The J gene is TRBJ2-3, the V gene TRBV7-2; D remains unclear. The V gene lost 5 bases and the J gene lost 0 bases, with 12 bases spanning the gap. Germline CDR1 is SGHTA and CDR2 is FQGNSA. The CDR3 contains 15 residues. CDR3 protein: CASSVNGRSTDTQYF. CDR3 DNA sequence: TGTGCCAGCAGCGTAAATGGGCGGAGCACAGATACGCAGTATTTT.

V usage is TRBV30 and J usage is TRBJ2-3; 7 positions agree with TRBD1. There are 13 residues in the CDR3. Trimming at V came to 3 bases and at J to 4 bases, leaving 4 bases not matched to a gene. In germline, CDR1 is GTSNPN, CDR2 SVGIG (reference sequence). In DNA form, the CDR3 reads TGTGCCTGGAGACACACAGGGGCAGATACGCAGTATTTT. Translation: CAWRHTGADTQYF.

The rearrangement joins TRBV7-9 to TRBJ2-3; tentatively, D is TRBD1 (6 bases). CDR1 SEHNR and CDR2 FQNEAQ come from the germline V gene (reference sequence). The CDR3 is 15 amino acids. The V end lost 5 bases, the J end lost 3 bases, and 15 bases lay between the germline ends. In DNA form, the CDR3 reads TGTGCCAGCAGCCATACAGGGTTTTTGACAGATACGCAGTATTTT. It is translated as CASSHTGFLTDTQYF.

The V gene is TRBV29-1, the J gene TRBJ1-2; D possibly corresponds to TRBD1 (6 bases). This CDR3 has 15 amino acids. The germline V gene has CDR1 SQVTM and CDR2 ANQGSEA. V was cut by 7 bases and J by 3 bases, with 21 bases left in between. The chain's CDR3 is CSARGGRGFDYGYTF. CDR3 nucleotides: TGCAGCGCCCGAGGGGGACGGGGGTTTGACTATGGCTACACCTTC.